This T cell receptor beta chain was retrieved from a study of control samples from healthy donors and cancer patients. Assay: immunoSEQ multiplex PCR; the TCRdb copy retains only in-frame clones and omits some. This listing includes about 200,000 clones. Germline CDR1 SGHNT, CDR2 YYREEE (reference sequence). The germline V and J ends were trimmed by 1 base and 2 bases, with 7 bases remaining between them. The CDR3 runs to 13 residues. Sequences were obtained from blood. The chain uses TRBV5-4 and TRBJ2-7; the D call may be TRBD1 or TRBD2 (5 bases each). The receptor was isolated from a woman between 25 and 40 years old in good health. CDR3 region: CASSLRGPYEQYF. The CDR3 DNA reads as TGTGCCAGCAGCTTGCGGGGACCCTACGAGCAGTACTTC.